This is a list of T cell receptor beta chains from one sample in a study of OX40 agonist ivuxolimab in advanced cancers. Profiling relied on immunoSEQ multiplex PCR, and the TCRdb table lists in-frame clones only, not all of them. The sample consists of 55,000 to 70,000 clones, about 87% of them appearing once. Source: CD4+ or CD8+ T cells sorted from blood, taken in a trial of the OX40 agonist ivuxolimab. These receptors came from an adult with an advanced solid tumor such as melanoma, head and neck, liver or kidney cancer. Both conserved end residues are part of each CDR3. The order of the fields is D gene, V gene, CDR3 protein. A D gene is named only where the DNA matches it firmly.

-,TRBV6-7,CASSYSCNEQFF
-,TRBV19,CASSIDHLAPYEQYF
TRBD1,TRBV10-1,CASSRDRGLQPQHF
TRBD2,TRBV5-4,CASSLVLAGDNEQFF
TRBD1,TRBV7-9,CASSSQGASVYEQYF
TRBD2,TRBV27,CASSSLSSSAGTYEQYF
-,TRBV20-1,CSASEEYEQYF
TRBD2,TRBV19,CASSIVSGRYNEQFF
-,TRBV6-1,CASWDLNTEAFF
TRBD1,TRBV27,CASSSTGDSGELFF
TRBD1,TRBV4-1,CASSWTGGELFF
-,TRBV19,CASSAMGLDQETQYF
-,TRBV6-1,CASSEVLGGAGSGDNEQFF
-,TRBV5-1,CASSSDGSGVSAIF
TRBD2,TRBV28,CASTSGGGKNIQYF
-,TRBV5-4,CASSFGQGLYTF
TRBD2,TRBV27,CASRKARRGGGDTQYF
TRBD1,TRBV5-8,CASISGGRGVSNQPQHF
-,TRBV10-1,CASKPYRGTGEQYF
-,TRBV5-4,CASSTGGLQETQYF
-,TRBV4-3,CASSANFGSYEQYF
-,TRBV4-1,CASSHPGQDNSPLHF
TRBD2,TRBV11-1,CASSSGSLADTDTQYF
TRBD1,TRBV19,CASNPGQGRNQPQHF
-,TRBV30,CAWTEGAGWRTDTQYF
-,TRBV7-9,CASSGGETLNTEAFF
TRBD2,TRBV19,CASIRIAGGNTGELFF
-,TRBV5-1,CASSLEIAMNTEAFF
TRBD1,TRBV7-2,CASSRDRGMETQYF
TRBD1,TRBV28,CASSLEGAGQPQHF
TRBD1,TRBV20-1,CTWDRENEQFF
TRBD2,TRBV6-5,CASSWTSGGTDTQYF
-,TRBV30,CAFRGLSTEAFF
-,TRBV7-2,CASSLRGGNEKLFF
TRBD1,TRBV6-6,CASSYPAGQVTYEQYF
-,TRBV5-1,CASSLRDSASEQYF